This TCR beta chain derives from a study of shared clonotypes between healthy human individuals. As concerns this clone: Its antigen is not known.

Authors' data handling: Filtering differed since immunoSEQ provided only junctions, with no quality scores. The method was immunoSEQ multiplex PCR; TCRdb's version includes in-frame clones alone and lacks a portion of them. V, J and clone size are taken as reported in that table, and D and trimming were inferred from the DNA itself. The sample shows a few million clones, about 92% of them seen only once. Study conclusions and caveats: Sampling covered nothing but blood. Tissue TCR repertoires likely differ from those found in blood. With a handful of donors compared, roughly 5% of naive CD4 clonotypes were shared.

The sample consisted of naive CD4+ T cells from PBMCs. Subset indicated: CD45RA+ positively selected. The sequence was collected from a man between 18 and 35 years old in good health. Some clones in this sample may be carry-over from other donors' samples.

The CDR3 here is CASCKGNTEAFF. CDR3 DNA: TGTGCCAGCTGCAAGGGAAACACTGAAGCTTTCTTT. The chain combines TRBV6-1 with TRBJ1-1, with no clear D. CDR1 and CDR2 (germline): MNHNS, SASEGT. The CDR3 sequence is 12 residues long. Trimming removed 8 bases at V and 2 bases at J, with 9 bases between.